The 16 T cell receptor beta chains reported below all come from one sample, sequenced in a study of OX40 agonist ivuxolimab in advanced cancers. Profiling relied on immunoSEQ multiplex PCR, and the TCRdb table lists in-frame clones only, not all of them. The table records almost 80,000 clones, roughly 80% of them present only once. The sample was CD4+ or CD8+ T cells sorted from blood, taken in a trial of the OX40 agonist ivuxolimab. The receptors shown here come from an adult with an advanced solid tumor such as melanoma, head and neck, liver or kidney cancer.

The V and J genes are TRBV6-5 and TRBJ2-1; 12 nucleotides line up with TRBD1. Germline lookup yields CDR1 MNHEY and CDR2 SVGAGI. The CDR3 totals 15 residues. Unmatched junction bases numbered 9, after V lost 6 bases and J lost 9 bases. The CDR3 loop reads CASSRRDRGRGEQFF. DNA for the CDR3: TGTGCCAGCAGCCGCCGGGACAGGGGGCGAGGTGAGCAGTTCTTC.

This clone was seen only once. The chain carries TRBV19 and TRBJ1-1, with a weak D call TRBD1 (6 bases). The germline CDR1 and CDR2 sequences are LNHDA and SQIVND (reference sequence). V lost 4 bases to trimming and J lost 4 bases, with 22 bases between them. The length of the CDR3 is 17 residues. CDR3 in amino acids: CASSTVGQGRGGTEAFF. The CDR3 DNA is TGTGCCAGTAGTACCGTGGGTCAGGGGAGAGGTGGCACTGAAGCTTTCTTT.

The chain links TRBV10-3 to TRBJ2-7; TRBD2 matches 16 bases. This CDR3 spans 19 amino acids. Trimming removed 2 bases from V and 1 base from J; junction bases left unmatched: 8. Germline V CDR1 and CDR2: ENHRY, SYGVKD. The CDR3 DNA sequence: TGTGCCATCAGTGAGCAAGGGACTAGCGGGAGGGCGGTTTCCTACGAGCAGTACTTC. Amino acids: CAISEQGTSGRAVSYEQYF.

The chain employs TRBV2 and TRBJ1-1, with D maybe TRBD1 (5 bases). This CDR3 region has 13 residues. Germline assignment: CDR1 SNHLY and CDR2 FYNNEI. Trimming shortened V by 6 bases and J by 1 base, and 9 bases separated the two germline ends. CDR3 in amino acids: CASRGARNTEAFF. In DNA, the CDR3 is TGTGCCAGCAGAGGGGCCCGGAACACTGAAGCTTTCTTT.

The CDR3 loop is CASSLLNSPLHF. CDR3 DNA: TGTGCCAGCAGTCTCCTCAATTCACCCCTCCACTTT. J is TRBJ1-6 and V is TRBV6-5; D uncertain. V gave up 5 bases and J gave up 7 bases, with 6 bases separating them. Germline-derived CDR1 and CDR2 are MNHEY and SVGAGI. CDR3 size: 12 residues.

Here the CDR3 DNA reads TGCGCCAGCAGCTTACAGGGGGTCAGCCTCACCGGGGAGCTGTTTTTT. It encodes CASSLQGVSLTGELFF. The chain carries TRBV5-1 and TRBJ2-2, with 8 bases identical to TRBD1. Trimming cost V 2 bases and J 4 bases; bases outside gene matches: 7. The CDR3 sequence is 16 residues long. In germline, CDR1 is SGHRS, CDR2 YFSETQ.

In its sample, this clone was seen a few times. The chain uses TRBV30 and TRBJ1-3; D uncertain. Germline CDR1 GTSNPN, CDR2 SVGIG (reference sequence). Trimming removed 1 base from V and 0 bases from J, with 7 bases in between. The CDR3 extends over 14 amino acids. CDR3 protein: CAWSGPDSGNTIYF. CDR3 bases: TGTGCCTGGAGTGGCCCAGACTCTGGAAACACCATATATTTT.

This clone is deemed medium-sized. The genes are TRBV4-1 and TRBJ1-2; 7 positions match TRBD1. V trimming: 5 bases; J trimming: 7 bases; junction bases outside the gene matches: 13. The CDR3 covers 15 residues. The V gene's germline CDR1 is MGHRA and CDR2 YSYEKL. This chain's CDR3 is CASSTPTGRERGYTF. As DNA, the CDR3 is TGCGCCAGCAGCACCCCGACAGGGAGGGAGCGTGGCTACACCTTC.

The chain employs TRBV11-2 and TRBJ2-7; TRBD1 matches 8 bases. CDR3 length: 15 residues. Losses at the gene ends were 0 bases for V and 4 bases for J; bases not matched to a gene: 5. From germline, CDR1 is SGHAT and CDR2 FQNNGV. This CDR3 is CASSLESRGPYEQYV. The CDR3 DNA is TGTGCCAGCAGCTTAGAGAGCAGGGGGCCGTACGAGCAGTACGTC.

The chain joins TRBV6-1 to TRBJ1-4; D might be TRBD1 (5 bases). The CDR3 spans 15 residues. V dropped 5 bases and J dropped 8 bases, with 18 bases sitting between them. CDR1 and CDR2 from the germline V gene are MNHNS and SASEGT. The CDR3, as DNA: TGTGCCAGCAGTACCGGGTCCTTAGAGGGGGAAAAACTGTTTTTT. It specifies CASSTGSLEGEKLFF.

The CDR3 sequence is CASSLTGTQIGYTF. CDR3 coding DNA: TGTGCCAGCTCACTAACAGGGACTCAAATTGGCTACACCTTC. The chain has TRBV18 and TRBJ1-2, with D perhaps matching TRBD1 (6 bases). Germline V gene lookup returns CDR1 KGHSH and CDR2 LQKENI. Trimming pared 4 bases from V and 7 bases from J, leaving 16 bases between. This CDR3 has 14 amino acids.

CDR3 residues: CASSVLDYTQYF. The CDR3 DNA follows: TGTGCCAGCAGCGTACTAGATTATACGCAGTATTTT. The V gene is TRBV5-6, the J gene TRBJ2-3, with D possibly matching TRBD2 (5 bases). This CDR3 region has 12 residues. Germline-derived CDR1 and CDR2 are SGHDT and YYEEEE. Trimming removed 4 bases at V and 7 bases at J, with 10 bases between.

This clone was counted a single time. The chain combines TRBV2 with TRBJ2-1; 8 positions agree with TRBD2. V dropped 7 bases and J dropped 3; count of bases not matched to a gene: 8. The CDR3 is 15 amino acids. CDR1 is SNHLY, CDR2 FYNNEI, per germline. CDR3 sequence reads: CASTLLRGDYNEQFF. The CDR3 DNA reads TGTGCCAGCACCCTGCTGCGGGGGGACTACAATGAGCAGTTCTTC. Full variable domain (rest looked up from reference TRBV2 and TRBJ2-1): EPEVTQTPSHQVTQMGQEVILRCVPISNHLYFYWYRQILGQKVEFLVSFYNNEISEKSEIFDDQFSVERPDGSNFTLKIRSTKLEDSAMYFCASTLLRGDYNEQFFGPGTRLTVL.

This rearrangement joins TRBV28 to TRBJ1-1; TRBD1 might be the D (6 bases). The V end lost 8 bases, the J end lost 5 bases, and 15 bases lay between the germline ends. CDR1 MDHEN and CDR2 SYDVKM come from the germline V gene. CDR3 length: 13 amino acids. The CDR3 is CASGTTGRTEAFF. The DNA for the CDR3 is TGTGCCAGCGGAACAACAGGGAGGACTGAAGCTTTCTTT.

J is TRBJ2-3 and V is TRBV28; 10 positions agree with TRBD2. The germline gives CDR1 MDHEN, CDR2 SYDVKM. The CDR3 has 16 residues. After removal of 7 bases from V and 0 bases from J, the junction contained 7 bases not matched to a gene. This chain's CDR3 is CASTFSGGTSTDTQYF. CDR3 coding DNA: TGTGCCAGCACTTTTAGCGGGGGGACCAGCACAGATACGCAGTATTTT. Variable domain in full (rest from reference TRBV28 and TRBJ2-3): DVKVTQSSRYLVKRTGEKVFLECVQDMDHENMFWYRQDPGLGLRLIYFSYDVKMKEKGDIPEGYSVSREKKERFSLILESASTNQTSMYLCASTFSGGTSTDTQYFGPGTRLTVL.

This rearrangement joins TRBV7-3 to TRBJ2-1, with 9 nucleotides matching TRBD2. The CDR3 contains 18 residues. Trimming cost V 4 bases and J 4 bases; bases outside gene matches: 14. Germline loops: CDR1 SGHTA, CDR2 FQGTGA. CDR3 protein: CASSCPSRLADIYNEQFF. The DNA for the CDR3 is TGTGCCAGCAGCTGCCCCTCCAGACTAGCGGATATTTACAATGAGCAGTTCTTC.